The rows below give T cell receptor beta chains drawn from one sample of a study of blood T cell repertoires in COVID-19. The data were produced by immunoSEQ multiplex PCR, yet TCRdb's version contains in-frame clones alone and is incomplete. The sample shows roughly 75,000 clones, approximately 87% of them seen only once. The sequenced material came from peripheral blood. These receptors were collected from an elderly man in a cohort sampled during active COVID-19. Both conserved end residues are part of each CDR3. The D gene is left open where the match is weak. Clone size is shown for a subset of rows, as once, few, many or a class of expanded clone.

j_gene: TRBJ1-5
d_gene: TRBD1
abundance: -
v_gene: TRBV2
CDR3aa: CASSMDRFQPQHF
CDR3nt: TGTGCCAGCTCAATGGACAGGTTCCAGCCCCAGCATTTT

j_gene: TRBJ2-1
d_gene: TRBD2
abundance: few
v_gene: TRBV6-5
CDR3aa: CASSSIRAGGPNEQFF
CDR3nt: TGTGCCAGCAGTTCCATCCGGGCGGGGGGGCCGAATGAGCAGTTCTTC

j_gene: TRBJ1-2
d_gene: -
abundance: -
v_gene: TRBV6-5
CDR3aa: CASSTRRQVLGYTF
CDR3nt: TGTGCCAGCAGTACCCGTCGACAGGTCCTTGGCTACACCTTC

j_gene: TRBJ1-1
d_gene: -
abundance: -
v_gene: TRBV3-1/TRBV3-2
CDR3aa: CASSPRQEMNTEAFF
CDR3nt: TGTGCCAGCAGCCCACGACAGGAGATGAACACTGAAGCTTTCTTT

j_gene: TRBJ2-7
d_gene: TRBD1
abundance: -
v_gene: TRBV4-1
CDR3aa: CASSLSDRVGYEQYF
CDR3nt: TGCGCCAGCAGCCTTTCAGACAGGGTTGGATACGAGCAGTACTTC

j_gene: TRBJ1-1
d_gene: -
abundance: -
v_gene: TRBV4-3
CDR3aa: CASSQGGKNTEAFF
CDR3nt: TGCGCCAGCAGCCAAGGAGGTAAGAACACTGAAGCTTTCTTT

j_gene: TRBJ1-5
d_gene: TRBD1
abundance: -
v_gene: TRBV2
CDR3aa: CASSVRQGGRQPQHF
CDR3nt: TGTGCCAGCAGTGTGAGACAGGGGGGTCGACAGCCCCAGCATTTT

j_gene: TRBJ2-5
d_gene: -
abundance: -
v_gene: TRBV5-1
CDR3aa: CASSLMELETQYF
CDR3nt: TGCGCCAGCAGCTTGATGGAGTTGGAGACCCAGTACTTC

j_gene: TRBJ1-2
d_gene: -
abundance: -
v_gene: TRBV28
CDR3aa: CASRMTGDGYTF
CDR3nt: TGTGCCAGCAGAATGACAGGAGATGGCTACACCTTC

j_gene: TRBJ1-5
d_gene: TRBD1
abundance: -
v_gene: TRBV19
CDR3aa: CASRMDRDSNQPQHF
CDR3nt: TGTGCCAGTAGAATGGACAGGGATAGCAATCAGCCCCAGCATTTT

j_gene: TRBJ2-5
d_gene: -
abundance: -
v_gene: TRBV11-3
CDR3aa: CASSLGGRVGETQYF
CDR3nt: TGTGCCAGCAGCTTAGGTGGCAGGGTGGGAGAGACCCAGTACTTC

j_gene: TRBJ1-2
d_gene: TRBD1
abundance: -
v_gene: TRBV5-6
CDR3aa: CASSHGAPGQGGGYTF
CDR3nt: TGTGCCAGCAGCCATGGCGCCCCGGGACAGGGGGGTGGCTACACCTTC

j_gene: TRBJ1-1
d_gene: -
abundance: -
v_gene: TRBV18
CDR3aa: CASSPLQGKLNTEAFF
CDR3nt: TGTGCCAGCTCACCTCTCCAGGGAAAGCTGAACACTGAAGCTTTCTTT

j_gene: TRBJ1-1
d_gene: -
abundance: -
v_gene: TRBV27
CDR3aa: CASSLSSLNTEAFF
CDR3nt: TGTGCCAGCAGTTTATCCAGTCTGAACACTGAAGCTTTCTTT

j_gene: TRBJ2-5
d_gene: -
abundance: -
v_gene: TRBV12-5
CDR3aa: CASGFRGWGSVETQYF
CDR3nt: TGTGCTAGTGGTTTTCGGGGGTGGGGTAGTGTAGAGACCCAGTACTTC

j_gene: TRBJ2-1
d_gene: -
abundance: -
v_gene: TRBV9
CDR3aa: CASSPKQGRADNEQFF
CDR3nt: TGTGCCAGCAGCCCTAAACAGGGCAGGGCCGACAATGAGCAGTTCTTC

j_gene: TRBJ2-1
d_gene: TRBD1
abundance: -
v_gene: TRBV10-3
CDR3aa: CAISEFGQGAPEEQFF
CDR3nt: TGTGCCATCAGTGAGTTCGGCCAGGGGGCCCCCGAGGAGCAGTTCTTC

j_gene: TRBJ2-1
d_gene: TRBD1
abundance: once
v_gene: TRBV18
CDR3aa: CASSPGTGGAEQFF
CDR3nt: TGTGCCAGCTCACCCGGGACAGGGGGAGCTGAGCAGTTCTTC

j_gene: TRBJ1-5
d_gene: -
abundance: -
v_gene: TRBV7-2
CDR3aa: CASSPNLGNQPQHF
CDR3nt: TGTGCCAGCAGCCCTAACTTGGGCAATCAGCCCCAGCATTTT

j_gene: TRBJ2-4
d_gene: -
abundance: once
v_gene: TRBV7-2
CDR3aa: CASSLEEGTKNIQYF
CDR3nt: TGTGCCAGCAGCTTAGAAGAGGGGACTAAAAACATTCAGTACTTC

j_gene: TRBJ2-2
d_gene: -
abundance: -
v_gene: TRBV3-1/TRBV3-2
CDR3aa: CASSQKGITGELFF
CDR3nt: TGTGCCAGCAGCCAAAAGGGGATCACCGGGGAGCTGTTTTTT

j_gene: TRBJ2-1
d_gene: TRBD2
abundance: few
v_gene: TRBV7-9
CDR3aa: CASSPRVAGGPYNEQFF
CDR3nt: TGTGCCAGCAGCCCCCGGGTAGCGGGGGGACCATACAATGAGCAGTTCTTC

j_gene: TRBJ1-2
d_gene: TRBD1
abundance: -
v_gene: TRBV5-1
CDR3aa: CASSNGQGNYGYTF
CDR3nt: TGCGCCAGCAGCAACGGACAGGGAAACTATGGCTACACCTTC

j_gene: TRBJ2-1
d_gene: -
abundance: -
v_gene: TRBV6-1
CDR3aa: CASSDQGKVSVEQFF
CDR3nt: TGTGCCAGCAGTGACCAGGGTAAGGTTAGTGTTGAGCAGTTCTTC

j_gene: TRBJ1-2
d_gene: -
abundance: -
v_gene: TRBV11-2
CDR3aa: CASSLLPVGGPYGYTF
CDR3nt: TGTGCCAGCAGCTTACTACCGGTTGGAGGGCCCTATGGCTACACCTTC

j_gene: TRBJ1-1
d_gene: TRBD1
abundance: -
v_gene: TRBV11-2
CDR3aa: CASSSTGEDTEAFF
CDR3nt: TGTGCCAGCAGCTCGACAGGGGAGGACACTGAAGCTTTCTTT

j_gene: TRBJ1-4
d_gene: TRBD1
abundance: -
v_gene: TRBV7-8
CDR3aa: CASSLSGTGNEKLFF
CDR3nt: TGTGCCAGCAGCTTAAGCGGGACAGGGAATGAAAAACTGTTTTTT

j_gene: TRBJ1-2
d_gene: -
abundance: -
v_gene: TRBV6-5
CDR3aa: CASTKAPDSYGYTF
CDR3nt: TGTGCCAGCACCAAGGCCCCTGACAGCTATGGCTACACCTTC

j_gene: TRBJ1-4
d_gene: -
abundance: -
v_gene: TRBV7-8
CDR3aa: CASSAPRGGFRTNEKLFF
CDR3nt: TGTGCCAGCAGCGCCCCCCGGGGGGGTTTTAGGACTAATGAAAAACTGTTTTTT

j_gene: TRBJ2-3
d_gene: -
abundance: few
v_gene: TRBV12-5
CDR3aa: CASGSLGVGGTDTQYF
CDR3nt: TGTGCTAGTGGTTCTTTAGGGGTTGGGGGCACAGATACGCAGTATTTT

j_gene: TRBJ2-7
d_gene: TRBD2
abundance: -
v_gene: TRBV28
CDR3aa: CASSFYPWTSDVYEQYF
CDR3nt: TGTGCCAGCAGTTTCTATCCCTGGACTAGCGACGTCTACGAGCAGTACTTC

j_gene: TRBJ2-1
d_gene: TRBD2
abundance: -
v_gene: TRBV19
CDR3aa: CASSASGGADEQFF
CDR3nt: TGTGCCAGTAGTGCTAGCGGGGGGGCAGATGAGCAGTTCTTC

j_gene: TRBJ1-1
d_gene: TRBD1
abundance: -
v_gene: TRBV6-6
CDR3aa: CASSSLQGGTEAFF
CDR3nt: TGTGCCAGCAGTTCGCTTCAGGGGGGCACTGAAGCTTTCTTT

j_gene: TRBJ1-6
d_gene: -
abundance: -
v_gene: TRBV4-1
CDR3aa: CASSQDGAGLDNSPLHF
CDR3nt: TGCGCCAGCAGCCAAGATGGGGCGGGACTGGATAATTCACCCCTCCACTTT

j_gene: TRBJ1-1
d_gene: -
abundance: -
v_gene: TRBV7-2
CDR3aa: CASSLGGVNTEAFF
CDR3nt: TGTGCCAGCAGCTTAGGGGGCGTGAACACTGAAGCTTTCTTT

j_gene: TRBJ1-4
d_gene: TRBD1
abundance: -
v_gene: TRBV9
CDR3aa: CASSAGTVLATNEKLFF
CDR3nt: TGTGCCAGCAGCGCGGGGACAGTGCTGGCAACTAATGAAAAACTGTTTTTT

j_gene: TRBJ1-2
d_gene: -
abundance: -
v_gene: TRBV6-4
CDR3aa: CASSESGPLFSGYTF
CDR3nt: TGTGCCAGCAGTGAAAGTGGGCCGCTTTTTTCTGGCTACACCTTC

j_gene: TRBJ2-5
d_gene: -
abundance: -
v_gene: TRBV7-9
CDR3aa: CASSLVLPQETQYF
CDR3nt: TGTGCCAGCAGCCTTGTCCTTCCCCAAGAGACCCAGTACTTC

j_gene: TRBJ1-1
d_gene: -
abundance: -
v_gene: TRBV11-2
CDR3aa: CASSFSGSTEAFF
CDR3nt: TGTGCCAGCAGCTTTTCCGGGAGTACTGAAGCTTTCTTT

j_gene: TRBJ1-5
d_gene: -
abundance: -
v_gene: TRBV2
CDR3aa: CASRRTSNQPQHF
CDR3nt: TGTGCCAGCCGTCGGACAAGCAATCAGCCCCAGCATTTT